This is a list of T cell receptor beta chains from one sample in a study of shared clonotypes between healthy human individuals. TCRdb's copy holds only in-frame clones and misses some; the assay was immunoSEQ multiplex PCR. The sample includes 2 million to 2.5 million clones, 92% seen only once; the top ten take approximately 0.39%. Sequenced material: naive CD4+ T cells from PBMCs. Every receptor here comes from a man between 18 and 35 years old in good health. Some clones in this sample may be carry-over from other donors' samples. CDR3s include the opening cysteine and the closing phenylalanine or tryptophan.

V	J	CDR3
TRBV5-1	TRBJ1-1	CASSPGGAGNTEAFF
TRBV6-6	TRBJ2-7	CASSYFGQKYEQYF
TRBV9	TRBJ2-1	CASSVGSGSSYNEQFF
TRBV9	TRBJ1-1	CASSVWDKPPPDTEAFF
TRBV19	TRBJ1-1	CASSISPTGITEAFF
TRBV7-9	TRBJ1-4	CASSLEGRVNEKLFF
TRBV6-5	TRBJ2-7	CASSYSSGHEQYF
TRBV10-1	TRBJ2-7	CASSRDRAFEQYF
TRBV18	TRBJ2-1	CASSLTGLAGLSSYNEQFF
TRBV4-3	TRBJ2-2	CASSHDPSNTGELFF
TRBV5-4	TRBJ2-1	CASSSYRESSYNEQFF
TRBV5-1	TRBJ2-3	CASSLVATNTDTQYF
TRBV13	TRBJ1-1	CASSPDIRDTEAFF
TRBV7-3	TRBJ2-1	CASSQAGGPYNEQFF
TRBV6-5	TRBJ1-4	CASANRGGRGEKLFF
TRBV6-5	TRBJ2-7	CASREDRGAYEQYF
TRBV18	TRBJ2-1	CASSPLGAAGPIAYNEQFF
TRBV7-9	TRBJ2-7	CASSLAGPYEQYF
TRBV5-8	TRBJ1-2	CASGATGYFYGYTF
TRBV21-1	TRBJ2-7	CASSRGQGGEDEQYF
TRBV18	TRBJ1-1	CASSPTTGFTEAFF
TRBV7-9	TRBJ1-2	CASLDRNYGYTF
TRBV5-1	TRBJ2-1	CASSFLAGGPSNEQFF
TRBV19	TRBJ2-5	CASSTRPGLAGEETQYF
TRBV5-1	TRBJ2-7	CASSPASETYEQYF